These T cell receptor beta chains were read from a single sample in a study of read filtering for tumor transcriptome and immune sequencing. TCRdb used MiXCR to reprocess the reads, holding one entry per CDR3 protein. In the table there are about 30,000 distinct CDR3 sequences, about 18% of which are singletons. Sequenced: a population of CD138-negative cells sorted from bone marrow. Receptors were obtained from a donor aged 40 or over with multiple myeloma. Both conserved end residues are part of each CDR3. The D gene is left open where the match is weak. Size is omitted from some rows. Given values are once, few, many or a class for expanded clones.

D | J | V | size | DNA | CDR3
- | TRBJ2-7 | TRBV4-1 | many | TGCGCCAGCAGCCAAGATTTTGCAAGGGGCTACTCCTACGAGCAGTACTTC | CASSQDFARGYSYEQYF
- | TRBJ2-7 | TRBV2 | few | TGTGCCAGCAGTGGACTAGATTCCCCCGAGCAGTACTTC | CASSGLDSPEQYF
TRBD1 | TRBJ1-1 | TRBV29-1 | many | TGCAGCGTTCCGGACAGGGTCCACACTGAAGCTTTCTTT | CSVPDRVHTEAFF
- | TRBJ1-1 | TRBV20-1 | medium-sized | TGCAGTGCCCCATTGGGTATGCACACTGAAGCTTTCTTT | CSAPLGMHTEAFF
- | TRBJ2-1 | TRBV28 | many | TGTGCCAGCAGCCCTTTAGGGGAAGATTACAATGAGCAGTTCTTC | CASSPLGEDYNEQFF
- | TRBJ2-3 | TRBV20-1 | many | TGCAGTGCTAGAGCCCTCGAGAGGGGCACAGATACGCAGTATTTT | CSARALERGTDTQYF
- | TRBJ1-5 | TRBV7-9 | - | TGTGCCAGCAGCCTCATGGTGGATCAGCCCCAGCATTTT | CASSLMVDQPQHF
- | TRBJ1-2 | TRBV20-1 | few | TGCAGTGCTAGTGGGTTTCCTCACTATGGCTACACCTTC | CSASGFPHYGYTF
- | TRBJ1-1 | TRBV30 | many | TGTGCCTGGAGTGTGACCAACTTGAACACTGAAGCTTTCTTT | CAWSVTNLNTEAFF
- | TRBJ2-7 | TRBV20-1 | many | TGCAGTGCTAAGGGACGGAGTCTTAATTTC | CSAKGRSLNF
- | TRBJ2-7 | TRBV7-9 | once | TGTGCCAGCAGCAGCAGCCCCTACAGGGTGGGCTACGAGCAGTACTTC | CASSSSPYRVGYEQYF
TRBD2 | TRBJ2-7 | TRBV20-1 | - | TGCAGTGCTAGAGTAACTAGCGAGGGTGCCGAGCAGTACTTC | CSARVTSEGAEQYF
- | TRBJ2-5 | TRBV18 | many | TGTGCCAGCTCACCCCCCCAGGGCGGGGAGACCCAGTACTTC | CASSPPQGGETQYF
- | TRBJ1-2 | TRBV24-1 | many | TGTGCCACCAGTGATTTCGGGGACGCTGGCTACACCTTC | CATSDFGDAGYTF
TRBD1 | TRBJ1-5 | TRBV20-1 | many | TGCAGTGCTACAGGGGGCCAAAATCAGCCCCAGCATTTT | CSATGGQNQPQHF
- | TRBJ2-5 | TRBV20-1 | many | TGCAGTGGAAGAATAGGGCACCAAGAGACCCAGTACTTC | CSGRIGHQETQYF
- | TRBJ2-2 | TRBV5-1 | medium-sized | TGCGCCAGCAGCTTCAATGAGCTGTTTTTT | CASSFNELFF
TRBD2 | TRBJ2-3 | TRBV19 | many | TGTGCCAGTAGATCTCTAGCGGGAGGTTTTTATACGCAGTATTTT | CASRSLAGGFYTQYF
- | TRBJ1-3 | TRBV9 | many | TGTGCCAGCAGCGTAGAGGAACAGGCCTTCTCTGGAAACACCATATATTTT | CASSVEEQAFSGNTIYF
TRBD2 | TRBJ2-7 | TRBV7-3 | many | TGTGCCAGCAGCTTTAGCGGGGGGGCTTACGAGCAGTACTTC | CASSFSGGAYEQYF
- | TRBJ2-2 | TRBV5-1 | - | TGCGCCAGCAGCGACCTCGGGTCCCGGGGCACCGGGGAGCTGTTTTTT | CASSDLGSRGTGELFF
- | TRBJ1-1 | TRBV5-1 | many | TGCGCCAGCAGCTTGGCGGGGATGGCACCGAACACTGAAGCTTTCTTT | CASSLAGMAPNTEAFF
- | TRBJ2-7 | TRBV7-8 | - | TGTGCCAGCAGCTTAGAAGGGATTAGCTCCTACGAGCAGTACTTC | CASSLEGISSYEQYF
- | TRBJ1-1 | TRBV28 | many | TGTGCCACCTCCCCGATTCGGCGTCAAGCTTTCTTT | CATSPIRRQAFF
- | TRBJ2-5 | TRBV21-1 | many | TGTGCCAGCAGCAAAGCGGCCAGTCGGCCCACGAAGAAACAAGAGACCCAGTACTTC | CASSKAASRPTKKQETQYF